The 12 T cell receptor beta chains in this list originate from one sample, sequenced in a study of control samples from healthy donors and cancer patients. Assay used: immunoSEQ multiplex PCR; TCRdb lists only in-frame clones, some missing. The sample gives tens of thousands of clones, roughly 89% of which show up once; 7.5% to 9% is in the top ten. Sequencing was carried out using blood. Every receptor here comes from a woman in her sixties in good health.

This clone came up once. V is TRBV5-1 and J is TRBJ2-5; maybe TRBD2 (5 bases). CDR1 and CDR2 (germline): SGHRS, YFSETQ. CDR3 length: 14 residues. With 3 bases removed from V and 1 base from J, the gap between germline ends came to 10 bases. CDR3 amino acids: CASSSGNTQETQYF. CDR3 bases: TGCGCCAGCAGCTCCGGGAATACCCAAGAGACCCAGTACTTC.

V usage is TRBV3-1 (or the pseudogene TRBV3-2) and J usage is TRBJ1-1; D is perhaps TRBD1 (6 bases). This CDR3 spans 14 amino acids. CDR1 LGHDT and CDR2 YNNKEL come from the germline V gene (reference sequence). V was shortened by 3 bases and J by 1 base, with 9 bases between the two germline ends. CDR3 protein: CASSHRGPNTEAFF. CDR3 sequence (DNA): TGTGCCAGCAGCCACAGGGGCCCGAACACTGAAGCTTTCTTT.

The chain has TRBV15 and TRBJ1-1, with no clear D. CDR1 is LNHNV, CDR2 YYDKDF, per germline (reference sequence). Trimming shortened V by 1 base and J by 5 bases, and 11 bases separated the two germline ends. The CDR3 is made up of 14 amino acids. CDR3 coding DNA: TGTGCCACCAGCAGAGCCCCTCCCGTTACTGAAGCTTTCTTT. Translating gives CATSRAPPVTEAFF.

This clone showed up many times. V is TRBV5-1 and J is TRBJ2-5; 9 bases are a match to TRBD2. Trimming removed 2 bases from V and 4 bases from J; junction bases left unmatched: 3. Germline-derived CDR1 and CDR2 are SGHRS and YFSETQ. There are 14 residues in the CDR3. The CDR3 DNA reads as TGCGCCAGCAGCTTTGCGGGGGGGCGAGAGACCCAGTACTTC. Translation gives CASSFAGGRETQYF.

In this sample, this clone turned up once. The chain uses TRBV5-4 and TRBJ1-3; 7 bases match TRBD1. Germline V gene lookup returns CDR1 SGHNT and CDR2 YYREEE (reference sequence). The CDR3 spans 17 residues. With 0 bases clipped from V and 0 bases from J, the junction kept 6 bases outside the gene matches. This chain's CDR3 is CASSLGQGTRSGNTIYF. CDR3 bases: TGTGCCAGCAGCTTGGGACAGGGAACCCGCTCTGGAAACACCATATATTTT.

V usage is TRBV10-3 and J usage is TRBJ1-1; D uncertain. The CDR3 has 15 residues. Trimming removed 0 bases from V and 0 bases from J, with 8 bases in between. Germline CDR1 ENHRY, CDR2 SYGVKD. The CDR3 is CAISESKGMNTEAFF. CDR3 in DNA: TGTGCCATCAGTGAGTCGAAGGGAATGAACACTGAAGCTTTCTTT.

The chain is built from TRBV18 and TRBJ2-6; tentatively, D is TRBD1 or TRBD2 (5 bases each). The CDR3 loop spans 19 amino acids. Germline lookup yields CDR1 KGHSH and CDR2 LQKENI. V was shortened by 5 bases and J by 0 bases, with 20 bases between the two germline ends. CDR3 nucleotides: TGTGCCAGCTCATCCCTGGGAAGGGACGGAAGCTCTGGGGCCAACGTCCTGACTTTC. Translated, it gives CASSSLGRDGSSGANVLTF.

The chain recombines TRBV11-2 with TRBJ2-1, with TRBD2 identical over 12 bases. V was pared by 5 bases and J by 8 bases, with 7 bases of the junction left unmatched. The CDR3 extends over 15 amino acids. Germline CDR1 SGHAT, CDR2 FQNNGV. The CDR3 DNA is TGTGCCAGCAGCCCGCTAGCGGGAGGGGGGGATGAGCAGTTCTTC. It encodes CASSPLAGGGDEQFF.

The chain has TRBV7-9 and TRBJ1-4; 8 bases are shared with TRBD1. This CDR3 comprises 15 residues. V shed 3 bases, J shed 5 bases, and the junction held 5 bases outside the gene matches. Germline V lookup: CDR1 SEHNR, CDR2 FQNEAQ (reference sequence). The CDR3 reads CASSFLGQGNEKLFF. The CDR3 DNA reads as TGTGCCAGCAGCTTCCTAGGACAGGGAAATGAAAAACTGTTTTTT.

The chain recombines TRBV28 with TRBJ2-1; D remains unclear. Germline assignment: CDR1 MDHEN and CDR2 SYDVKM. V gave up 4 bases and J gave up 7 bases, with 11 bases separating them. This CDR3 is 13 amino acids long. The CDR3 loop is CASSSRNPNEQFF. In DNA form, the CDR3 reads TGTGCCAGCAGTTCTAGAAACCCTAATGAGCAGTTCTTC.

About this clone itself: Other DNA sequences in this specimen translate into the identical CDR3. J is TRBJ2-1 and V is TRBV9; D is ambiguous. Germline V gene lookup returns CDR1 SGDLS and CDR2 YYNGEE. V was clipped by 4 bases and J by 1 base, with 12 bases between them. The CDR3 consists of 15 residues. CDR3 protein: CASSPRDRSYNEQFF. The CDR3, as DNA: TGTGCCAGCAGCCCAAGGGATAGGTCCTACAATGAGCAGTTCTTC.

This clone was observed a handful of times. This rearrangement joins TRBV4-1 to TRBJ2-7, with D possibly being TRBD1 or TRBD2 (6 bases each). The CDR3 runs to 18 residues. The V end was cut by 1 base, the J end by 1 base, with 20 bases between. The germline V gene encodes CDR1 MGHRA and CDR2 YSYEKL. The CDR3 DNA reads as TGCGCCAGCAGCCAAGGGTTTTCTTACGGGGGCCAATCCTACGAGCAGTACTTC. It translates to CASSQGFSYGGQSYEQYF.